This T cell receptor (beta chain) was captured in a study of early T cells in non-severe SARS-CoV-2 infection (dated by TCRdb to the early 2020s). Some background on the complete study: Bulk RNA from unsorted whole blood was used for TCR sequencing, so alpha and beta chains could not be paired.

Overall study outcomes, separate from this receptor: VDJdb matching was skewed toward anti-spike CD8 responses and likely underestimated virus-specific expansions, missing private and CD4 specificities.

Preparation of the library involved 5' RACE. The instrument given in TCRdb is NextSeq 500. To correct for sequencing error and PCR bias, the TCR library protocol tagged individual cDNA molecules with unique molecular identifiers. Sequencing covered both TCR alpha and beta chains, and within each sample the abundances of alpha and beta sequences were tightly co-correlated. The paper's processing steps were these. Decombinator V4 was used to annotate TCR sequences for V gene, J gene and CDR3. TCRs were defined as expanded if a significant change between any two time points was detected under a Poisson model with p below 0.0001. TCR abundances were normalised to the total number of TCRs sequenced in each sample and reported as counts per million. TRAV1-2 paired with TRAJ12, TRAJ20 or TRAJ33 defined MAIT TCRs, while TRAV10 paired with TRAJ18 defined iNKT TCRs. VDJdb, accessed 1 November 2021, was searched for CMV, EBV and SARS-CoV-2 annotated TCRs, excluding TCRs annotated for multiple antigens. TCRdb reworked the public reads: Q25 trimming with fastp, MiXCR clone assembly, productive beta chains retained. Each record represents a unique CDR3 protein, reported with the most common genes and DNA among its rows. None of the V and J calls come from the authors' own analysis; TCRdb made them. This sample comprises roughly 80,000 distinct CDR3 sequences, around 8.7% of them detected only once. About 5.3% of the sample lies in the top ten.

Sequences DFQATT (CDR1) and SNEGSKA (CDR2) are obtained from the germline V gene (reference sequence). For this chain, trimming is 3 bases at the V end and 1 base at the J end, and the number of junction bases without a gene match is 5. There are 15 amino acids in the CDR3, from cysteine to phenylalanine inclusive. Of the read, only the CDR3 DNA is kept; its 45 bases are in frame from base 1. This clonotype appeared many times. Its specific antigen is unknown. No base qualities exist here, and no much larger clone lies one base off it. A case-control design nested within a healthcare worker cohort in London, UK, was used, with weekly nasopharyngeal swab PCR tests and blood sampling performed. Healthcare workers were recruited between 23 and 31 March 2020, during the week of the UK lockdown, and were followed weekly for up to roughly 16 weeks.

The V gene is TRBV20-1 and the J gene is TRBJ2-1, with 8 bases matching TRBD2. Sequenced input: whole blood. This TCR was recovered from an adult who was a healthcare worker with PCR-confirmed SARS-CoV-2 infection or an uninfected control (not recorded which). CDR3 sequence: CSARASGSSYNEQFF. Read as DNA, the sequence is TGCAGTGCTAGGGCGAGCGGGAGTTCCTACAATGAGCAGTTCTTC.